The 5 T cell receptor beta chains in this list originate from one sample, sequenced in a study of CD8 T cells in ankylosing spondylitis. TCRdb redid the calling of the 5' RACE reads with MiXCR, one entry per CDR3 protein. The profile shows a few hundred thousand distinct CDR3 sequences, 11% of them singletons. Sequencing was done on a sample of blood, either unsorted or a sorted T cell fraction (not recorded which). The receptor source for this set is a female donor with ankylosing spondylitis or in good health (not recorded which).

This clonotype was recorded at least ten times. This chain connects TRBV20-1 to TRBJ2-7; D might be TRBD1 or TRBD2, each matching 5 bases. Germline CDR1 is DFQATT and CDR2 is SNEGSKA (reference sequence). The CDR3 spans 21 residues. Trimming took 0 bases from V and 6 from J, leaving 36 bases between them. The CDR3 nucleotides are TGCAGTGCTAGAGATAAGGACACCTACCCGGGGAAGTGGGGTAGGTTCGGCGAGCAGTACTTC. Residues: CSARDKDTYPGKWGRFGEQYF.

The chain has TRBV20-1 and TRBJ2-1; D unresolved. Germline-derived CDR1 and CDR2 are DFQATT and SNEGSKA (reference sequence). The CDR3 totals 14 residues. V lost 0 bases and J 6 bases, leaving 12 bases between the germline ends. The CDR3 DNA sequence: TGCAGTGCTAGAGAGCAGAAGGGTTCCAATGAGCAGTTCTTC. This translates into CSAREQKGSNEQFF.

This clonotype was recorded many times. V usage is TRBV7-7 and J usage is TRBJ1-4; D gene unclear. The length of the CDR3 is 13 residues. The germline CDR1 and CDR2 sequences are SSHAT and FNYEAQ (reference sequence). Trimming stripped 4 bases from V and 8 bases from J, with 11 bases between. The CDR3 DNA is TGTGCCAGCAGCTCGGGTGGTGGCGAAAAACTGTTTTTT. Translation: CASSSGGGEKLFF.

The sample holds a few counts of this clonotype. The V gene is TRBV3-1, the J gene TRBJ2-3; 8 bases fit TRBD2. V shed 4 bases, J shed 0 bases, and the junction held 6 bases outside the gene matches. The CDR3 runs 16 residues. From germline, CDR1 is LGHDT and CDR2 YNNKEL (reference sequence). The CDR3 region has the DNA TGTGCCAGCAGCCCCCCCCGGGGGGGAAGCACAGATACGCAGTATTTT. This encodes CASSPPRGGSTDTQYF.

This clonotype was found a few times. This chain joins TRBV20-1 and TRBJ2-6; TRBD1 matches 10 bases. J gave up 5 bases and V 1 base, and 8 bases lay outside the gene matches. The germline gives CDR1 DFQATT, CDR2 SNEGSKA (reference sequence). CDR3 length equals 17 residues. The CDR3 DNA reads TGCAGTGCTAGAGCCGACAGGGGGCTCCTTTGGGCCAACGTCCTGACTTTC. Protein product: CSARADRGLLWANVLTF.